These 5 T cell receptor beta chains were sequenced from one sample in a study of T cells after yellow fever vaccination. TCRdb redid the calling of the 5' RACE reads with MiXCR, one entry per CDR3 protein. The sample records under 550,000 distinct CDR3 sequences, 21% being singletons. Source: PBMCs, taken 21 days after the first yellow fever vaccination. The source of these receptors is a man aged 18-30 years who received the YFV17D yellow fever vaccine.

The chain has TRBV10-3 and TRBJ2-7; 9 bases are shared with TRBD1. Trimming cost V 2 bases and J 3 bases; bases outside gene matches: 5. Looked up from germline, CDR1 is ENHRY and CDR2 is SYGVKD. This CDR3 spans 15 amino acids. CDR3 sequence: CAISEPGTGFYEQYF. CDR3 sequence (DNA): TGTGCCATCAGTGAGCCCGGGACAGGGTTCTACGAGCAGTACTTC.

The V call is TRBV6-1, the J call TRBJ1-1; possible D gene TRBD1, 5 bases. The germline V gene encodes CDR1 MNHNS and CDR2 SASEGT. CDR3 length equals 13 residues. V gave up 7 bases and J gave up 3 bases, with 12 bases separating them. This CDR3 is CASTYEGDTEAFF. CDR3 coding DNA: TGTGCCAGCACCTATGAAGGGGACACTGAAGCTTTCTTT.

This clonotype has only a few counts. The genes are TRBV18 and TRBJ1-1, with D possibly TRBD1 on 6 matching bases. Germline values: CDR1 KGHSH, CDR2 LQKENI. The V end lost 2 bases, the J end lost 0 bases, and 10 bases lay between the germline ends. The CDR3 loop spans 15 amino acids. CDR3 protein: CASSPNGGLNTEAFF. The CDR3 nucleotides read TGTGCCAGCTCACCAAACGGGGGCCTGAACACTGAAGCTTTCTTT.

This clonotype was detected ten times or more. The germline gene is not matched at one end of the junction; a read error may be the cause. V and J are TRBV4-1 and TRBJ2-1, with TRBD1 as a possible D gene (5 bases). The CDR3 has 13 amino acids. CDR1 MGHRA and CDR2 YSYEKL come from the germline V gene. Written as DNA, the CDR3 is TGCGCCAGCAGTCAAGGGGCTCCCAATGAGCAGTTCTTC. Translating it yields CASSQGAPNEQFF.

This clonotype has a count of ten or more. The chain couples TRBV5-6 to TRBJ2-3; D gene unclear. The length of the CDR3 is 12 residues. V lost 3 bases to trimming and J lost 4 bases, with 6 bases between them. The germline V gene has CDR1 SGHDT and CDR2 YYEEEE. The CDR3 nucleotides are TGTGCCAGCAGCTATGGCTCAGATACGCAGTATTTT. Protein product: CASSYGSDTQYF.